One sample yielded the 21 T cell receptor beta chains listed below, sequenced in a study of Ad26.COV2.S vaccination and SARS-CoV-2 variants. Treatment noted: some 19 received Ad26.COV2.S at low or high dose, single or two shots; about 5 received placebo; per-sample allocation not given. Collection of samples fell on day 63 after the first vaccine or placebo injection. Sequencing used immunoSEQ multiplex PCR; TCRdb keeps in-frame clones, though not all of them. The table records fewer than 400,000 clones, 85% to 90% of them present only once. Sequenced material: peripheral blood, taken in a trial of Ad26.COV2.S vaccine versus placebo. The receptors shown here come from a person between 18 and 60 years old who received the Ad26.COV2.S COVID-19 vaccine or a placebo.

For this clone: Other DNA variants within this sample encode the same CDR3. The genes are TRBV5-1 and TRBJ2-6; a weak D match, TRBD1 (6 bases). The CDR3 has 16 amino acids. V was shortened by 2 bases and J by 4 bases, with 13 bases between the two germline ends. Germline V gives CDR1 SGHRS, CDR2 YFSETQ. The CDR3 sequence is CASSLSTGSGANVLTF. CDR3 nucleotides: TGCGCCAGCAGCTTATCCACAGGGTCAGGGGCCAACGTCCTGACTTTC.

The genes are TRBV4-1 and TRBJ2-3, with a tentative D call TRBD2 (7 bases). V lost 1 base and J 3 bases, leaving 11 bases between the germline ends. The germline CDR1 and CDR2 sequences are MGHRA and YSYEKL. This CDR3 spans 15 amino acids. The CDR3 nucleotides are TGCGCCAGCAGCCAAGTGGGGGGGCATACAGATACGCAGTATTTT. The encoded protein is CASSQVGGHTDTQYF.

The chain links TRBV14 to TRBJ2-7, with TRBD2 matching over 9 bases. The length of the CDR3 is 20 residues. V shed 1 base, J shed 4 bases, and the junction held 20 bases outside the gene matches. The germline V gene encodes CDR1 SGHDN and CDR2 FVKESK. In nucleotides, the CDR3 is TGTGCCAGCAGCCAAGTAATTGTAGGGCGGGAGGGCCAGTCCCCTTACGAGCAGTACGTC. The encoded protein is CASSQVIVGREGQSPYEQYV.

This chain links TRBV5-4 with TRBJ1-2, with D uncertain. The length of the CDR3 is 13 residues. Germline CDR1 and CDR2: SGHNT and YYREEE (reference sequence). The V end was cut by 2 bases, the J end by 4 bases, with 9 bases between. CDR3 residues: CASSLQRTYGYTF. CDR3 sequence (DNA): TGTGCCAGCAGCTTACAGCGGACCTATGGCTACACCTTC.

The V call is TRBV5-4, the J call TRBJ2-1; 8 bases match TRBD1. The CDR3 contains 14 residues. Germline values: CDR1 SGHNT, CDR2 YYREEE (reference sequence). The V segment lost 7 bases and the J segment 8 bases; nucleotides outside the gene matches: 11. In DNA form, the CDR3 reads TGTGCCAGCTTTTTGACAGGGGATAAAGATGAGCAGTTCTTC. Its translation: CASFLTGDKDEQFF. Together with reference TRBV5-4 and TRBJ2-1, the CDR3 gives the full variable domain: ETGVTQSPTHLIKTRGQQVTLRCSSQSGHNTVSWYQQALGQGPQFIFQYYREEENGRGNFPPRFSGLQFPNYSSELNVNALELDDSALYLCASFLTGDKDEQFFGPGTRLTVL.

This clone has only one observation. The V gene is TRBV6-2 or TRBV6-3, the J gene TRBJ2-7, with TRBD1 matching 7 bases. The V gene end was trimmed by 5 bases and the J gene end by 2 bases; junction bases not matched to a gene: 9. Germline CDR1 reads MNHEY; CDR2 reads SVGEGT. The CDR3 covers 15 residues. CDR3 bases: TGTGCCAGCAGTCTTCAGGTAGGGGGCCCCTACGAGCAGTACGTC. Encoded protein: CASSLQVGGPYEQYV.

The chain uses TRBV7-2 and TRBJ1-2; D is ambiguous. Germline V lookup: CDR1 SGHTA, CDR2 FQGNSA. V was clipped by 2 bases and J by 4 bases, with 11 bases between them. The CDR3 consists of 14 residues. This chain's CDR3 is CASSLLEGIYGYTF. The CDR3 bases are TGTGCCAGCAGCTTATTAGAGGGTATCTATGGCTACACCTTC.

This sequence joins TRBV9 and TRBJ2-2; the D is unclear. The CDR3 has 16 amino acids. Between the trimmed V and J ends, which lost 0 bases and 4 bases, there was a span of 13 bases. Germline CDR1 and CDR2: SGDLS and YYNGEE. The CDR3 coding sequence is TGTGCCAGCAGCGTAGAGATTGGAAGGGTCACCGGGGAGCTGTTTTTT. Translated: CASSVEIGRVTGELFF. Filled out from reference TRBV9 and TRBJ2-2, the complete variable domain reads DSGVTQTPKHLITATGQRVTLRCSPRSGDLSVYWYQQSLDQGLQFLIQYYNGEERAKGNILERFSAQQFPDLHSELNLSSLELGDSALYFCASSVEIGRVTGELFFGEGSRLTVL.

This chain links TRBV6-5 with TRBJ2-5, with D possibly being TRBD2 (7 bases). Per germline, CDR1 MNHEY and CDR2 SVGAGI. The CDR3 has 15 residues. The V end was cut by 4 bases, the J end by 4 bases, with 16 bases between. This chain's CDR3 is CASSLGGAVVETQYF. The CDR3 nucleotides read TGTGCCAGCAGTTTAGGGGGGGCCGTGGTAGAGACCCAGTACTTC.

This clone was seen a few times. The genes are TRBV10-2 and TRBJ1-1, with D unresolved. V lost 2 bases to trimming and J lost 4 bases, with 17 bases between them. This CDR3 has 16 amino acids. Germline V CDR1 and CDR2: WSHSY, SAAADI. The CDR3 spells CASSEGFRPVGTEAFF. CDR3 DNA sequence: TGCGCCAGCAGTGAGGGATTCCGGCCTGTTGGCACTGAAGCTTTCTTT.

This clone has a single count. This rearrangement joins TRBV20-1 to TRBJ1-1; D not certain. The CDR3 consists of 10 residues. CDR1 and CDR2 (germline): DFQATT, SNEGSKA (reference sequence). V was trimmed by 3 bases and J by 5 bases, leaving 4 bases between them. CDR3 protein: CSASQTEAFF. The CDR3 DNA reads TGCAGTGCTAGTCAGACTGAAGCTTTCTTT.

The chain is built from TRBV6-2 or TRBV6-3 and TRBJ2-1; 8 nucleotides line up with TRBD2. Germline values: CDR1 MNHEY, CDR2 SVGEGT. The CDR3 has 17 amino acids. The V segment lost 2 bases and the J segment 6 bases; nucleotides outside the gene matches: 12. For the CDR3, the DNA is TGTGCCAGCAGTTACCATAAGCCTAGCGGGTTTAGCAATGAGCAGTTCTTC. It codes for CASSYHKPSGFSNEQFF.

The J gene is TRBJ2-3, the V gene TRBV6-6; weak D call: TRBD2 (6 bases). Trimming left V 6 bases short and J 2 bases short, with 15 bases between. Germline CDR1 reads MNHNY; CDR2 reads SVGAGI (reference sequence). The CDR3 runs 15 residues. CDR3 in DNA: TGTGCCAGCAGAGTAATCCGGGACTCCACAGATACGCAGTATTTT. It encodes CASRVIRDSTDTQYF.

The chain carries TRBV19 and TRBJ1-5; D remains ambiguous. Germline V gene lookup returns CDR1 LNHDA and CDR2 SQIVND (reference sequence). V was pared by 4 bases and J by 5 bases, with 6 bases between. The CDR3 covers 12 residues. In DNA, the CDR3 is TGTGCCAGTAGTACCCTTTATCAGCCCCAGCATTTT. It translates to CASSTLYQPQHF.

CDR3 sequence reads: CASSSATAGYGYTF. For the CDR3, the DNA is TGTGCCAGCAGTTCCGCGACAGCCGGCTATGGCTACACCTTC. The V and J genes are TRBV6-5 and TRBJ1-2, with D possibly TRBD1 on 5 matching bases. The CDR3 has 14 residues. V was trimmed by 4 bases and J by 4 bases, leaving 13 bases between them. CDR1 is MNHEY and CDR2 is SVGAGI in the germline V gene.

In this sample, this clone turned up once. This chain joins TRBV5-1 and TRBJ2-7; 13 nucleotides match TRBD2. Looked up from germline, CDR1 is SGHRS and CDR2 is YFSETQ. The V and J ends lost 1 base and 4 bases, in that order; junction bases with no gene match: 8. This CDR3 region has 17 residues. The CDR3 reads CASSLLGTSGVGYEQYF. CDR3 DNA sequence: TGCGCCAGCAGCTTGTTGGGGACTAGCGGGGTAGGATACGAGCAGTACTTC.

This sequence joins TRBV9 and TRBJ2-1; D unresolved. Germline assignment: CDR1 SGDLS and CDR2 YYNGEE. Deletions cut 3 bases from V and 4 bases from J, with 5 bases between. The CDR3 covers 12 residues. In DNA form, the CDR3 reads TGTGCCAGCAGCGGGTCGTACAATGAGCAGTTCTTC. Translation gives CASSGSYNEQFF.

The chain recombines TRBV18 with TRBJ1-2; 7 nucleotides match TRBD1. This CDR3 is 16 amino acids long. The V and J ends lost 4 bases and 4 bases, in that order; junction bases with no gene match: 12. Germline CDR1 is KGHSH and CDR2 is LQKENI. The CDR3, as DNA: TGTGCCAGCTCACTACGACGACAGGGAGAGGGCTATGGCTACACCTTC. It translates to CASSLRRQGEGYGYTF.

V usage is TRBV28 and J usage is TRBJ1-5; 9 bases are a match to TRBD1. CDR3 length: 15 amino acids. Losses at the gene ends were 3 bases for V and 7 bases for J; bases not matched to a gene: 7. Germline CDR1 and CDR2: MDHEN and SYDVKM. The CDR3 region has the DNA TGTGCCAGCAGTTTCCGGGACAGGGCGGACCAGCCCCAGCATTTT. Encoded protein: CASSFRDRADQPQHF.

This clone has just one count. The genes are TRBV11-2 and TRBJ1-1; D is undetermined. Germline loops: CDR1 SGHAT, CDR2 FQNNGV. Trimming took off 3 bases at V and 8 bases at J, with 10 bases between the two ends. The CDR3 contains 12 residues. The CDR3: CASSFWQAEAFF. The CDR3 nucleotides are TGTGCCAGCAGCTTCTGGCAAGCCGAAGCTTTCTTT. Full variable domain (rest looked up from reference TRBV11-2 and TRBJ1-1): EAGVAQSPRYKIIEKRQSVAFWCNPISGHATLYWYQQILGQGPKLLIQFQNNGVVDDSQLPKDRFSAERLKGVDSTLKIQPAKLEDSAVYLCASSFWQAEAFFGQGTRLTVV.

This chain links TRBV5-1 with TRBJ2-2, with TRBD1 matching 9 bases. The CDR3 length is 16 residues. Losses at the gene ends were 3 bases for V and 4 bases for J; bases not matched to a gene: 7. From germline, CDR1 is SGHRS and CDR2 YFSETQ. This CDR3 reads CASSSAGTGSTGELFF. As DNA, the CDR3 is TGCGCCAGCAGCTCTGCCGGGACAGGGTCCACCGGGGAGCTGTTTTTT.